Shown below are 31 T cell receptor beta chains from a single sample sequenced in a study of human T cells and chemical hapten exposure. Time point described: healthy volunteer bleed at 2 weeks. Total RNA was extracted from unfractionated whole blood. MiXCR, run by TCRdb on the RACE reads, gives a single entry per CDR3 protein. The sample has roughly 120,000 distinct CDR3 sequences; approximately 9.5% are singletons. The sample consisted of whole blood. These receptor sequences come from a male donor in good health. Some clones in this sample may be carry-over from other donors' samples.

This clonotype was picked up a small number of times. The V call is TRBV28, the J call TRBJ1-5, with 8 bases aligning to TRBD1. The V and J ends lost 5 bases and 4 bases, in that order; junction bases with no gene match: 16. CDR1 is MDHEN, CDR2 SYDVKM, per germline. The CDR3 spans 18 residues. This CDR3 is CASSPYPVLTGENQPQHF. The CDR3 DNA reads TGTGCCAGCAGTCCCTATCCCGTCTTGACAGGGGAGAATCAGCCCCAGCATTTT. Together with reference TRBV28 and TRBJ1-5, the CDR3 gives the full variable domain: DVKVTQSSRYLVKRTGEKVFLECVQDMDHENMFWYRQDPGLGLRLIYFSYDVKMKEKGDIPEGYSVSREKKERFSLILESASTNQTSMYLCASSPYPVLTGENQPQHFGDGTRLSIL.

The gene calls are TRBV10-3 and TRBJ1-1, with 11 bases matching TRBD1. The V gene end was trimmed by 6 bases and the J gene end by 3 bases; junction bases not matched to a gene: 9. Germline CDR1 reads ENHRY; CDR2 reads SYGVKD. This CDR3 comprises 16 residues. The CDR3 region has the DNA TGTGCCATCAGGGACCGGGACAGGGGGGTTTACACTGAAGCTTTCTTT. It translates to CAIRDRDRGVYTEAFF.

This chain connects TRBV12-5 to TRBJ2-3, with TRBD2 matching over 9 bases. V lost 4 bases, J lost 3 bases, and 8 bases stayed unmatched. Germline assignment: CDR1 LGHNT and CDR2 FRNRAP. This CDR3 has 16 residues. CDR3 residues: CASGSLAGVGTDTQYF. For the CDR3, the DNA is TGTGCTAGTGGTTCCTTAGCGGGAGTGGGGACAGATACGCAGTATTTT. Full variable domain (remainder filled in from reference TRBV12-5 and TRBJ2-3): DARVTQTPRHKVTEMGQEVTMRCQPILGHNTVFWYRQTMMQGLELLAYFRNRAPLDDSGMPKDRFSAEMPDATLATLKIQPSEPRDSAVYFCASGSLAGVGTDTQYFGPGTRLTVL.

This clonotype was seen at least ten times. J is TRBJ2-5 and V is TRBV12-3 or TRBV12-4, with TRBD2 as a possible D gene (6 bases). The V and J ends lost 7 bases and 4 bases respectively, with 13 bases between them. There are 13 residues in the CDR3. This CDR3 reads CASTFGSRETQYF. CDR3 nucleotide sequence: TGTGCCAGCACTTTCGGGAGCAGAGAGACCCAGTACTTC.

This chain uses TRBV27 with TRBJ2-5, with no clear D. The V and J ends lost 2 bases and 1 base respectively, with 11 bases between them. The germline gives CDR1 MNHEY, CDR2 SMNVEV (reference sequence). The CDR3 is made up of 15 amino acids. CDR3 bases: TGTGCCAGCAGTTTAAGAGGTCCGTTCCAAGAGACCCAGTACTTC. Translation gives CASSLRGPFQETQYF.

This clonotype was detected a few times. The chain links TRBV5-1 to TRBJ1-1; TRBD1 agrees at 9 bases. The CDR3 runs to 18 residues. The trim removed 2 bases at V and 0 bases at J, leaving 11 bases unmatched. In germline, CDR1 is SGHRS, CDR2 YFSETQ. CDR3 coding DNA: TGCGCCAGCAGCTTACCCTCCGGGACAGGGATCTTGAACACTGAAGCTTTCTTT. Its protein is CASSLPSGTGILNTEAFF.

This clonotype was recorded a few times. The chain carries TRBV3-1 and TRBJ1-3; D gene unclear. Germline V lookup: CDR1 LGHDT, CDR2 YNNKEL (reference sequence). V was shortened by 0 bases and J by 0 bases, with 6 bases between the two germline ends. The CDR3 is 15 residues long. The CDR3 region is CASSQDVGSGNTIYF. The CDR3 region has the DNA TGTGCCAGCAGCCAAGATGTGGGCTCTGGAAACACCATATATTTT.

CDR3 DNA sequence: TGCAGCGGCAGGTTCAACCAAGAGACCCAGTACTTC. Translated: CSGRFNQETQYF. The rearrangement joins TRBV29-1 to TRBJ2-5; unclear D gene. CDR1 and CDR2 (germline): SQVTM, ANQGSEA. The CDR3 runs 12 residues. Trimming cost V 7 bases and J 0 bases, with 9 bases left between them.

The CDR3 DNA reads as TGTGCCAGCAGTCCAATGGACAGGGGGCGTACTGAAGCTTTCTTT. It is translated as CASSPMDRGRTEAFF. The V gene is TRBV6-5, the J gene TRBJ1-1; 11 bases map to TRBD1. The V segment lost 5 bases and the J segment 5 bases; nucleotides outside the gene matches: 7. This CDR3 is 15 amino acids long. Germline-derived CDR1 and CDR2 are MNHEY and SVGAGI.

The J gene is TRBJ2-7, the V gene TRBV12-3 or TRBV12-4, with D perhaps matching TRBD1 (6 bases). V lost 3 bases, J lost 6 bases, and 9 bases lay in between. CDR3 size: 12 residues. In DNA, the CDR3 is TGTGCCAGCAGTTTGGGCAGGGGCGAGCAGTACTTC. Its translation: CASSLGRGEQYF.

J is TRBJ1-1 and V is TRBV6-1; D unclear. Germline V gene lookup returns CDR1 MNHNS and CDR2 SASEGT. The CDR3 consists of 13 residues. V lost 5 bases and J 1 base, leaving 8 bases between the germline ends. Written as DNA, the CDR3 is TGTGCCAGCAGTCCCCACTCGAACACTGAAGCTTTCTTT. It codes for CASSPHSNTEAFF.

A few counts support this clonotype. The chain combines TRBV25-1 with TRBJ1-1; 8 bases fit TRBD1. The J segment lost 7 bases and the V segment lost 5 bases, leaving 12 bases of the junction unmatched. CDR1 is MGHDK and CDR2 is SYGVNS in the germline V gene. The CDR3 consists of 15 residues. The CDR3 DNA is TGTGCCAGCAGTATCCCCGGGACAGGTGCCAGTGAAGCTTTCTTT. This encodes CASSIPGTGASEAFF.

This clonotype was recorded many times. This sequence joins TRBV5-6 and TRBJ1-4; D is unresolved. The CDR3 is 15 residues long. The germline V and J ends were trimmed by 4 bases and 5 bases, with 15 bases remaining between them. CDR1 is SGHDT, CDR2 YYEEEE, per germline. The DNA of the CDR3 is TGTGCCAGCAGCGGGCCCGGGCCCACAAATGAAAAACTGTTTTTT. This sequence encodes CASSGPGPTNEKLFF.

The chain employs TRBV20-1 and TRBJ2-1; TRBD1 matches at 7 bases. With V trimmed by 6 bases and J by 4 bases, 18 bases remained unmatched. CDR3 length equals 17 residues. CDR1 is DFQATT and CDR2 is SNEGSKA in the germline V gene (reference sequence). CDR3 in DNA: TGCAGTGCACCCCGACAGGGCCGATCCAGCGCTTACAATGAGCAGTTCTTC. Translation gives CSAPRQGRSSAYNEQFF.

The CDR3: CASSRSGGKGMSGANVLTF. The CDR3 DNA sequence: TGTGCCAGCAGCCGGTCCGGGGGAAAAGGCATGTCTGGGGCCAACGTCCTGACTTTC. The rearrangement uses TRBV7-9 and TRBJ2-6; possible D gene TRBD2, 6 bases. The CDR3 has 19 residues. From germline, CDR1 is SEHNR and CDR2 FQNEAQ (reference sequence). Trimming removed 5 bases from V and 1 base from J, with 21 bases in between.

This clonotype was found many times. The chain carries TRBV10-3 and TRBJ2-3; TRBD2 matches at 8 bases. Germline V gene data show CDR1 as ENHRY and CDR2 as SYGVKD. Trimming cost V 2 bases and J 4 bases; bases outside gene matches: 5. The CDR3 is 15 amino acids. The DNA of the CDR3 is TGTGCCATCAGTGAGACGATAGCGGGGTCAGATACGCAGTATTTT. Its protein product is CAISETIAGSDTQYF.

This clonotype has a handful of counts. The V and J genes are TRBV6-5 and TRBJ2-5, with D perhaps TRBD1 (6 bases). Germline CDR1 and CDR2: MNHEY and SVGAGI. The length of the CDR3 is 13 residues. V was shortened by 7 bases and J by 5 bases, with 14 bases between the two germline ends. CDR3 DNA sequence: TGTGCCAGCACAGAAGGGGGTTCGGAGACCCAGTACTTC. It encodes CASTEGGSETQYF.

This chain links TRBV14 with TRBJ1-1, with D uncertain. V lost 0 bases to trimming and J lost 3 bases, with 8 bases between them. The germline gives CDR1 SGHDN, CDR2 FVKESK. The length of the CDR3 is 14 residues. CDR3 in DNA: TGTGCCAGCAGCCAAGAAATGGATGACACTGAAGCTTTCTTT. This encodes CASSQEMDDTEAFF. The complete variable domain, with remaining parts taken from reference TRBV14 and TRBJ1-1, reads EAGVTQFPSHSVIEKGQTVTLRCDPISGHDNLYWYRRVMGKEIKFLLHFVKESKQDESGMPNNRFLAERTGGTYSTLKVQPAELEDSGVYFCASSQEMDDTEAFFGQGTRLTVV.

This clonotype has just a few counts. V usage is TRBV15 and J usage is TRBJ2-1; D remains unclear. From germline, CDR1 is LNHNV and CDR2 YYDKDF (reference sequence). The CDR3 runs to 12 residues. Trimming shortened V by 8 bases and J by 3 bases, and 8 bases separated the two germline ends. CDR3 sequence reads: CATSVFYNEQFF. The CDR3 DNA follows: TGTGCCACCTCAGTATTCTACAATGAGCAGTTCTTC.

This rearrangement joins TRBV6-2 or TRBV6-3 to TRBJ2-7; D gene unclear. CDR1 and CDR2 from the germline V gene are MNHEY and SVGEGT. V was trimmed by 2 bases and J by 2 bases, leaving 16 bases between them. CDR3 length equals 16 residues. Here the CDR3 DNA reads TGTGCCAGCAGTTACCCGAGGACGCTTCGGCCCTACGAGCAGTACTTC. Translation gives CASSYPRTLRPYEQYF.

This clonotype was observed once. The J gene is TRBJ2-5, the V gene TRBV18; D gene unclear. This CDR3 has 14 residues. The V end was cut by 0 bases, the J end by 5 bases, with 10 bases between. From germline, CDR1 is KGHSH and CDR2 LQKENI. The CDR3 nucleotides read TGTGCCAGCTCACCACCAGGTTCATCTGAGACCCAGTACTTC. Protein product: CASSPPGSSETQYF. The entire variable domain, with the rest obtained from reference TRBV18 and TRBJ2-5, is as follows: NAGVMQNPRHLVRRRGQEARLRCSPMKGHSHVYWYRQLPEEGLKFMVYLQKENIIDESGMPKERFSAEFPKEGPSILRIQQVVRGDSAAYFCASSPPGSSETQYFGPGTRLLVL.

In its sample, this clonotype was seen a few times. The chain recombines TRBV9 with TRBJ2-7; D gene unclear. V was shortened by 0 bases and J by 4 bases, with 11 bases between the two germline ends. Germline CDR1 is SGDLS and CDR2 is YYNGEE. The CDR3 runs 14 residues. CDR3 region: CASSVEDREYEQYF. CDR3 bases: TGTGCCAGCAGCGTAGAGGATCGCGAATACGAGCAGTACTTC.

This clonotype was counted between two and nine times. V usage is TRBV10-3 and J usage is TRBJ2-2; possibly TRBD1 for D (6 bases). Germline CDR1 ENHRY, CDR2 SYGVKD. V was clipped by 4 bases and J by 3 bases, with 9 bases between them. This CDR3 is 14 amino acids long. As DNA, the CDR3 is TGTGCCATCAGTGCCAAGGGGGACACCGGGGAGCTGTTTTTT. Protein: CAISAKGDTGELFF.

J is TRBJ2-3 and V is TRBV10-1; 12 nucleotides agree with TRBD2. The junction had 7 bases not matched to a gene; V was cut back by 4 bases and J by 5 bases. The length of the CDR3 is 16 residues. Germline assignment: CDR1 WNHNN and CDR2 SYGVQD (reference sequence). The CDR3 DNA follows: TGCGCCAGCAGTGGGGCTCGACTAGCGGGAGTAGATACGCAGTATTTT. It codes for CASSGARLAGVDTQYF.

This clonotype was detected ten times or more. The V gene is TRBV27, the J gene TRBJ2-7, with D perhaps TRBD1 or TRBD2 (5 bases each). The CDR3 length is 13 residues. Trimming removed 6 bases from V and 1 base from J, with 10 bases in between. Germline V gene sequence: CDR1 MNHEY, CDR2 SMNVEV (reference sequence). Here the CDR3 DNA reads TGTGCCAGCAGCCTGAGGGGTTCCTACGAGCAGTACTTC. Protein: CASSLRGSYEQYF.

This clonotype occurred a few times. The chain recombines TRBV29-1 with TRBJ2-3; D may be TRBD2 (6 bases). Looked up from germline, CDR1 is SQVTM and CDR2 is ANQGSEA. The CDR3 contains 11 residues. V was cut by 4 bases and J by 9 bases, with 11 bases left in between. CDR3 DNA: TGCAGCGTTGCAGAGGGAGGAACGCAGTATTTT. Residues: CSVAEGGTQYF.

V usage is TRBV20-1 and J usage is TRBJ2-1; the D call may be TRBD1 or TRBD2 (5 bases each). Trimming left V 6 bases short and J 6 bases short, with 15 bases between. This CDR3 is built from 13 residues. Per the germline V gene, CDR1 is DFQATT and CDR2 is SNEGSKA (reference sequence). CDR3 region: CSAPGPRSNEQFF. As DNA, the CDR3 is TGCAGTGCCCCGGGACCACGATCCAATGAGCAGTTCTTC.

The rearrangement joins TRBV19 to TRBJ2-7, with D perhaps given as TRBD1 or TRBD2 (6 bases each). V shed 2 bases and J shed 2 bases, with 13 bases lying between them. The V gene's germline CDR1 is LNHDA and CDR2 SQIVND (reference sequence). CDR3 length equals 15 residues. CDR3: CASSISGAQTYEQYF. The CDR3 DNA reads as TGTGCCAGTAGTATATCGGGGGCCCAGACCTACGAGCAGTACTTC.

This clonotype occurred many times. The chain carries TRBV30 and TRBJ1-1, with D perhaps TRBD1 (5 bases). The germline gives CDR1 GTSNPN, CDR2 SVGIG (reference sequence). The CDR3 runs 11 residues. V lost 1 base to trimming and J lost 6 bases, with 6 bases between them. The CDR3 sequence: CAWSGGPEAFF. The CDR3 nucleotides are TGTGCCTGGAGTGGGGGACCTGAAGCTTTCTTT. Full variable domain (outside the CDR3, taken from reference TRBV30 and TRBJ1-1): SQTIHQWPATLVQPVGSPLSLECTVEGTSNPNLYWYRQAAGRGLQLLFYSVGIGQISSEVPQNLSASRPQDRQFILSSKKLLLSDSGFYLCAWSGGPEAFFGQGTRLTVV.

This clonotype was recorded many times. The chain carries TRBV2 and TRBJ2-2; 7 bases match TRBD1. This CDR3 contains 14 residues. Germline V gene sequence: CDR1 SNHLY, CDR2 FYNNEI. V shed 6 bases and J 4 bases; nucleotides not matched to a gene: 5. CDR3 amino acids: CASRTGRGTGELFF. The CDR3 DNA is TGTGCCAGCAGGACAGGGAGAGGCACCGGGGAGCTGTTTTTT.

This clonotype was counted between two and nine times. The chain is built from TRBV2 and TRBJ1-1, with D unresolved. Deletions cut 0 bases from V and 7 bases from J, with 9 bases between. Germline CDR1 reads SNHLY; CDR2 reads FYNNEI. The CDR3 is made up of 13 amino acids. The CDR3 protein is CASSEALGGEAFF. The CDR3 DNA reads TGTGCCAGCAGTGAAGCGCTGGGCGGTGAAGCTTTCTTT.